This T cell receptor (beta chain) was sequenced in a study of response to subunit inactivated influenza vaccine. Study-level findings and limits: It was the authors' suggestion that each seasonal influenza vaccination recruits few new T cells.

MiXCR, run by TCRdb on the RT-PCR reads, gives a single entry per CDR3 protein. The sample consists of about 540,000 distinct CDR3 sequences, 14% of them appearing once. CDR3 length: 15 residues. Trimming at V came to 6 bases and at J to 7 bases, leaving 6 bases not matched to a gene. The sample holds a few counts of this clonotype. Its antigen is currently unknown. The sequenced sample was PBMCs from blood, obtained about 13 days after vaccination. This chain links TRBV12-3 or TRBV12-4 with TRBJ2-2, with 12 bases identical to TRBD2. This TCR was sampled from a man aged 50-59 years who received an inactivated influenza vaccine. DNA of the CDR3: TGTGCCAGCAGCCTGACTAGCGGGAGAAACGGGGAGCTGTTTTTT. It encodes CASSLTSGRNGELFF.